Listed here are 14 T cell receptor beta chains from one sample, sequenced in a study of cytomegalovirus exposure and HLA in healthy donors. Method: immunoSEQ multiplex PCR; TCRdb's copy keeps in-frame clones and lacks some. Of 50,000 to 65,000 clones listed, 90% to 96% are singletons. Sequencing was done on a sample of PBMCs. The origin of the receptors is a woman between 18 and 29 years old in good health and CMV-seronegative.

This sequence joins TRBV28 and TRBJ1-1, with D possibly matching TRBD1 (5 bases). Germline values: CDR1 MDHEN, CDR2 SYDVKM. The CDR3 is 14 residues long. The V end was cut by 10 bases, the J end by 1 base, with 16 bases between. Written as DNA, the CDR3 is TGTGCCACACGAGGACTCGGGGGGAACACTGAAGCTTTCTTT. It yields the protein CATRGLGGNTEAFF.

V usage is TRBV10-3 and J usage is TRBJ2-7, with a tentative D call TRBD2 (5 bases). Germline assignment: CDR1 ENHRY and CDR2 SYGVKD. This CDR3 region has 16 residues. V was cut by 0 bases and J by 7 bases, with 19 bases left in between. CDR3 loop: CAISESARGRNREQYF. In DNA, the CDR3 is TGTGCCATCAGTGAGTCGGCGCGCGGGCGGAACCGGGAGCAGTACTTC.

The rearrangement links TRBV29-1 to TRBJ2-2; 14 bases align to TRBD2. This CDR3 region has 14 residues. The trim removed 6 bases at V and 5 bases at J, leaving 2 bases unmatched. The V gene's germline CDR1 is SQVTM and CDR2 ANQGSEA. The CDR3 nucleotides read TGCAGCGTCCGGACTAGCGGGGGGACCGGGGAGCTGTTTTTT. Amino acid sequence: CSVRTSGGTGELFF.

This sequence joins TRBV9 and TRBJ2-3; D not certain. This CDR3 has 14 residues. Trimming took 7 bases from V and 0 from J, leaving 12 bases between them. CDR1 and CDR2 (germline): SGDLS, YYNGEE. CDR3 protein: CASSSPQSTDTQYF. The CDR3 DNA follows: TGTGCCAGCTCCTCCCCCCAGAGCACAGATACGCAGTATTTT.

The CDR3 is CATSRTPGHEQFF. DNA of the CDR3: TGTGCCACCAGCAGGACCCCAGGGCATGAGCAGTTCTTC. This chain links TRBV15 with TRBJ2-1, with D maybe TRBD1 (5 bases). The CDR3 consists of 13 residues. CDR1 LNHNV and CDR2 YYDKDF come from the germline V gene (reference sequence). The V end was cut by 3 bases, the J end by 8 bases, with 11 bases between.

The V and J genes are TRBV4-3 and TRBJ1-3; the D is unclear. This CDR3 comprises 15 residues. Trimming removed 4 bases at V and 2 bases at J, with 12 bases between. The germline V gene encodes CDR1 LGHNA and CDR2 YSLEER. The CDR3: CASSPLGQAGNTIYF. The DNA of the CDR3 is TGCGCCAGCAGCCCCCTTGGGCAGGCTGGAAACACCATATATTTT.

This rearrangement joins TRBV2 to TRBJ2-1, with 7 bases identical to TRBD2. V lost 8 bases, J lost 6 bases, and 10 bases stayed unmatched. CDR1 is SNHLY and CDR2 is FYNNEI in the germline V gene. The CDR3 contains 14 residues. The CDR3: CASRRLAAFNEQFF. The CDR3, as DNA: TGTGCCAGCCGCCGTCTAGCGGCCTTCAATGAGCAGTTCTTC.

The rearrangement joins TRBV11-3 to TRBJ1-5, with D perhaps matching TRBD1 (5 bases). With 1 base removed from V and 5 bases from J, the gap between germline ends came to 18 bases. Germline-derived CDR1 and CDR2 are SGHNT and YENEEA. The CDR3 has 17 amino acids. The CDR3 sequence is CASSLGQSLIADQPQHF. As DNA, the CDR3 is TGTGCCAGCAGCTTAGGACAGTCTCTGATAGCAGATCAGCCCCAGCATTTT.

This chain connects TRBV10-3 to TRBJ2-7; D may be TRBD1 (6 bases). V lost 5 bases, J lost 2 bases, and 10 bases lay in between. Germline assignment: CDR1 ENHRY and CDR2 SYGVKD. The CDR3 extends over 13 amino acids. The CDR3 is CAISKPGAYEQYF. CDR3 DNA: TGTGCCATCAGTAAACCAGGGGCCTACGAGCAGTACTTC.

The chain uses TRBV25-1 and TRBJ2-7, with 10 bases matching TRBD2. The CDR3 totals 14 residues. Germline CDR1 MGHDK, CDR2 SYGVNS. V lost 5 bases and J lost 6; bases outside the gene matches: 7. CDR3 residues: CASSRLAGVSEQYF. DNA of the CDR3: TGTGCCAGCAGTCGGCTAGCGGGAGTCTCCGAGCAGTACTTC.

In DNA, the CDR3 is TGTGCCTGGAGCGGGATAGGGTTGGCGGGAGGCGGAGAGACCCAGTACTTC. Its protein is CAWSGIGLAGGGETQYF. The chain is built from TRBV30 and TRBJ2-5; 8 nucleotides align to TRBD2. Trimming at V came to 3 bases and at J to 4 bases, leaving 16 bases not matched to a gene. The CDR3 extends over 17 amino acids. Germline assignment: CDR1 GTSNPN and CDR2 SVGIG (reference sequence).

The V and J genes are TRBV7-2 and TRBJ1-5; TRBD1 aligns across 7 bases. V shed 5 bases and J 7 bases; nucleotides not matched to a gene: 5. The CDR3 covers 13 residues. Germline CDR1 reads SGHTA; CDR2 reads FQGNSA. The CDR3 loop is CASSLDRVQPQHF. In DNA form, the CDR3 reads TGTGCCAGCAGCCTAGACAGGGTACAGCCCCAGCATTTT.

J is TRBJ2-7 and V is TRBV9; weak D call: TRBD1 (6 bases). The germline V gene has CDR1 SGDLS and CDR2 YYNGEE. This CDR3 is 14 amino acids long. Trimming pared 4 bases from V and 4 bases from J, leaving 15 bases between. The CDR3 loop is CASSPEVGAYEQYF. CDR3 bases: TGTGCCAGCAGCCCCGAGGTGGGGGCGTACGAGCAGTACTTC.

V and J are TRBV29-1 and TRBJ1-5; possibly TRBD1 for D (5 bases). V was clipped by 4 bases and J by 2 bases, with 12 bases between them. Germline V gives CDR1 SQVTM, CDR2 ANQGSEA. The CDR3 covers 14 residues. The CDR3 protein is CSVGAGDGNQPQHF. CDR3 coding DNA: TGCAGCGTTGGGGCGGGGGATGGCAATCAGCCCCAGCATTTT.